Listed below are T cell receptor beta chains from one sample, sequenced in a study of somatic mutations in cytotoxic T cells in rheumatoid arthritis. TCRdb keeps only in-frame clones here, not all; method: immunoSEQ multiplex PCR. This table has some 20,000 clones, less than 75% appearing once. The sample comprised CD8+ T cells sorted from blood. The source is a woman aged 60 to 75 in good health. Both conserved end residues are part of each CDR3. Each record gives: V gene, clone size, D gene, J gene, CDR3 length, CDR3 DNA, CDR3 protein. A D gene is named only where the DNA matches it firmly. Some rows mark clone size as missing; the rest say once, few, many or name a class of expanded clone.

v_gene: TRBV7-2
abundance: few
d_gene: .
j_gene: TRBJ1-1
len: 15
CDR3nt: TGTGCCAGCAGCCACTACTCGGACGTCGACACTGAAGCTTTCTTT
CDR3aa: CASSHYSDVDTEAFF

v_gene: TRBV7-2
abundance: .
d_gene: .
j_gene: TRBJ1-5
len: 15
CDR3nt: TGTGCCAGCAGCTTAGGGGAGGGGGGCAATCAGCCCCAGCATTTT
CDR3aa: CASSLGEGGNQPQHF

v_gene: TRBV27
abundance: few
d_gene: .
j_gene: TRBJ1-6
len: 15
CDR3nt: TGTGCCAGCAGTTTCCTTGATAGGGTAGGATCACCCCTCCACTTT
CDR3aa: CASSFLDRVGSPLHF

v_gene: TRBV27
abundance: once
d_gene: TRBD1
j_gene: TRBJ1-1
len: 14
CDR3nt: TGTGCCAGCAGTTTGGACAGGGCGGGCACTGAAGCTTTCTTT
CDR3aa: CASSLDRAGTEAFF

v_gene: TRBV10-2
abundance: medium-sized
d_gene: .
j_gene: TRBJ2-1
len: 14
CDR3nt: TGCGCCAGCAGTGTAGCCGACGCCTACAATGAGCAGTTCTTC
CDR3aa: CASSVADAYNEQFF

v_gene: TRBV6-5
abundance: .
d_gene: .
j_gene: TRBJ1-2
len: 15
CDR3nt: TGTGCCAGCAGTTACTCAGGGTTGGTAAACTATGGCTACACCTTC
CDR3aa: CASSYSGLVNYGYTF

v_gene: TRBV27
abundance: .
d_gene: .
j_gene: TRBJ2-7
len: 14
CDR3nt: TGTGCCAGCAGTCCCGGCCGGAGCTTCTACGAGCAGTACTTC
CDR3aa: CASSPGRSFYEQYF

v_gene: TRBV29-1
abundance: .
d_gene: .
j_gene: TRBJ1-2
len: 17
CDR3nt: TGCAGCGTTGAAGAGATCAACACGCAGTCTCCCTCGGGGGGCTACACCTTC
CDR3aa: CSVEEINTQSPSGGYTF

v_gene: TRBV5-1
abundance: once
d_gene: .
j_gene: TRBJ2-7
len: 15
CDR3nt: TGCGCCAGCAGCTTGGGAGAGGGAGTGGGAAACGAGCAGTACTTC
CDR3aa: CASSLGEGVGNEQYF

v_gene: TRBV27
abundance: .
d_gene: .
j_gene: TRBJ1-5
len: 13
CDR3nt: TGTGCCAGCAGTTTAAGCAGCAATCAGCCCCAGCATTTT
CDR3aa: CASSLSSNQPQHF

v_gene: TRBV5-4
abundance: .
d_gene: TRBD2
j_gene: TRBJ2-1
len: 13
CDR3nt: TGTGCCAGCCGTCCGGGAGGACGGGATGAGCAGTTCTTC
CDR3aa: CASRPGGRDEQFF

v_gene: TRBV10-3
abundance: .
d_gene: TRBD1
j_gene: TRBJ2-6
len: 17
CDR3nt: TGTGCCATCAGTGATGGGACAGGGGGCGACGGGGCCAACGTCCTGACTTTC
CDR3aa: CAISDGTGGDGANVLTF

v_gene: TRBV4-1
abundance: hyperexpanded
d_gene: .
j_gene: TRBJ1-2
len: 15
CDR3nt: TGCGCCAGCAGCCAAGATCTGCCTATTGTGTATGGCTACACCTTC
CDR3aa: CASSQDLPIVYGYTF

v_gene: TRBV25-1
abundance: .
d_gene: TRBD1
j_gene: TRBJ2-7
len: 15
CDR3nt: TGTGCCAGCAGTGATAGGAGGACAGGGGGCTGGGAGCAGTACTTC
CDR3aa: CASSDRRTGGWEQYF

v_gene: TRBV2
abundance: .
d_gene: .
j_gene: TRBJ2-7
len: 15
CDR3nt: TGTGCCAGCAGTGAGGATTCGGACCCCTCCTACGAGCAGTACTTC
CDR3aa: CASSEDSDPSYEQYF

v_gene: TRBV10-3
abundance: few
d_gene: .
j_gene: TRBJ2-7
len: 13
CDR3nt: TGTGCCATCAGTGAGGTACAGTTCTACGAGCAGTACTTC
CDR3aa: CAISEVQFYEQYF

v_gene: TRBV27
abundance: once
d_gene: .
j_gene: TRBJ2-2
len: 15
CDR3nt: TGTGCCAGCAGTTTAGGGACCGTGAACACCGGGGAGCTGTTTTTT
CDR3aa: CASSLGTVNTGELFF

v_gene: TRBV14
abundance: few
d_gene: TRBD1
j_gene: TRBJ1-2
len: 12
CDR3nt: TGTGCCAGCAGTGGGACAGGGGTTGGCTACACCTTC
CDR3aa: CASSGTGVGYTF

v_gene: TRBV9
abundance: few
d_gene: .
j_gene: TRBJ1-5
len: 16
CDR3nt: TGTGCCAGCAGCGTTCTGGACGCGTATAGCAATCAGCCCCAGCATTTT
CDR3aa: CASSVLDAYSNQPQHF

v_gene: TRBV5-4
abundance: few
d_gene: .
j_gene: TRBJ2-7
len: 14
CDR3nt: TGTGCCAGCAGCTTGACAGGCAGCTCCTACGAGCAGTACTTC
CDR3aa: CASSLTGSSYEQYF

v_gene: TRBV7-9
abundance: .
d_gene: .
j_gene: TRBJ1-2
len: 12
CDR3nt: TGTGCCAGCAGTAATAATGGGTATGGCTACACCTTC
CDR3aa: CASSNNGYGYTF

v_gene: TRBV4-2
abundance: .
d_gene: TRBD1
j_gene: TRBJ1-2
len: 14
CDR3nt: TGTGCCAGCAGCCCGACAGGGGTTAACTATGGCTACACCTTC
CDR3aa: CASSPTGVNYGYTF

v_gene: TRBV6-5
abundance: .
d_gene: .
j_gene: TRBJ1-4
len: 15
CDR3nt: TGTGCCAGCAGTTACATGGGGCCCCGTAATGAAAAACTGTTTTTT
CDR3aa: CASSYMGPRNEKLFF

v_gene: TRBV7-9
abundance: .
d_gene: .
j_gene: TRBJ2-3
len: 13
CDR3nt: TGTGCCAGCAGCCCACCCAGCACAGATACGCAGTATTTT
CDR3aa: CASSPPSTDTQYF

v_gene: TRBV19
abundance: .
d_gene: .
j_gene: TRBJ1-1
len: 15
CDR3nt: TGTGCCAGTAGTATAGGTCAGGCTTTGAACACTGAAGCTTTCTTT
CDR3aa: CASSIGQALNTEAFF

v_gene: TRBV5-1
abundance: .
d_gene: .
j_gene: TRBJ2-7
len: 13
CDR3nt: TGCGCCAGCAGCTTGGCGACAGACTACGAGCAGTACTTC
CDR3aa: CASSLATDYEQYF

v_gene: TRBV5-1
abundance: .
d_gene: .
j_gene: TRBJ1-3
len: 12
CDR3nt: TGCGCCAGTACTGATCTTGGAAACACCATATATTTT
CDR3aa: CASTDLGNTIYF

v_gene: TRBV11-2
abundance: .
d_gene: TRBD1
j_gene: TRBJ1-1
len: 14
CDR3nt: TGTGCCAGCAGCTCCAGGGGGCCGTGGACTGAAGCTTTCTTT
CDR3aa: CASSSRGPWTEAFF

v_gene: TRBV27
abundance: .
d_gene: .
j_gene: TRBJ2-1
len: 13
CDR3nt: TGTGCCAGCACCGCAGGCTCCTACAATGAGCAGTTCTTC
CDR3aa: CASTAGSYNEQFF

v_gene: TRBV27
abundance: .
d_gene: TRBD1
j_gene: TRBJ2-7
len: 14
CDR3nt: TGTGCCAGCAGTTTAGGGACAGGGGCCTACGAGCAGTACTTC
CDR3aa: CASSLGTGAYEQYF

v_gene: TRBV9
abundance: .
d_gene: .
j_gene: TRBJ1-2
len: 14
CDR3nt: TGTGCCAGCAGCACCTCGGGAAACCCGTCCGGCTACACCTTC
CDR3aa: CASSTSGNPSGYTF

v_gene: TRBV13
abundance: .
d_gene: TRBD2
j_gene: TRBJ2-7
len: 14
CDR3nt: TGTGCCAGCAGCTTATGGGCTGGAGCGGGAGAGCAGTACTTC
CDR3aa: CASSLWAGAGEQYF

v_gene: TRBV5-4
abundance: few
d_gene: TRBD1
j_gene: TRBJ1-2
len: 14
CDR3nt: TGTGCCAGCAGCACGGGACAGTCTAACTATGGCTACACCTTC
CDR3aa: CASSTGQSNYGYTF

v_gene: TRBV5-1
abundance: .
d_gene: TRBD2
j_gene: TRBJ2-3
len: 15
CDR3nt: TGCGCCAGCAGCCGCGGGGGGGGAGGCACAGATACGCAGTATTTT
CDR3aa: CASSRGGGGTDTQYF

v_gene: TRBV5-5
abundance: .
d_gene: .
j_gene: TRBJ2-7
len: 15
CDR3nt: TGTGCCAGCAGCCCAACCCCGTATCTCGCCTACGAGCAGTACTTC
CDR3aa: CASSPTPYLAYEQYF

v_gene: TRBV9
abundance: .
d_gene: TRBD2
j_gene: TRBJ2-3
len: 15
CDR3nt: TGTGCCAGCAGTGGAGGGACTAGCGGATCAGATACGCAGTATTTT
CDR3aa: CASSGGTSGSDTQYF

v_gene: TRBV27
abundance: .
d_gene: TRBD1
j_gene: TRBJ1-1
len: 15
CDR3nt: TGTGCCAGCAGTTTATCGCGATCAGGGGGCACTGAAGCTTTCTTT
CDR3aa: CASSLSRSGGTEAFF

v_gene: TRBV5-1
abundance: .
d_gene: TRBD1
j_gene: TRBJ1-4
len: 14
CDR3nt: TGCGCCAGCAGCCTGGGACAGGGGAGTGAAAAACTGTTTTTT
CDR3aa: CASSLGQGSEKLFF

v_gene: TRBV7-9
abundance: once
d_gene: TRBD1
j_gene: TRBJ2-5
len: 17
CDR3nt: TGTGCCAGCAGTTCGACCAGGGGGAGAGAACAAGAAGAGACCCAGTACTTC
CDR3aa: CASSSTRGREQEETQYF

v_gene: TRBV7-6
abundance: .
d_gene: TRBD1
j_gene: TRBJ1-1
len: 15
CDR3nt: TGTGCCAGCAGCTTAGGGACAGGGGCTTCAGCTGAAGCTTTCTTT
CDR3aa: CASSLGTGASAEAFF

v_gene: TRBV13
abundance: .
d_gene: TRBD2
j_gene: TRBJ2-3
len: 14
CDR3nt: TGTGCCAGCAGCTTACGCGGGAGCGAGCATACGCAGTATTTT
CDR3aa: CASSLRGSEHTQYF

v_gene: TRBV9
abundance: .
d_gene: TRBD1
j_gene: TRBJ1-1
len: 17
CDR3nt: TGTGCCAGCAGCGTAGACCCGATGGGGACAGTGAACACTGAAGCTTTCTTT
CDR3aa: CASSVDPMGTVNTEAFF

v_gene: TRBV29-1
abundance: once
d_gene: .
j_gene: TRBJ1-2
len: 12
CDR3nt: TGCAGCGTTCAGGGCGATAACTATGGCTACACCTTC
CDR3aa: CSVQGDNYGYTF

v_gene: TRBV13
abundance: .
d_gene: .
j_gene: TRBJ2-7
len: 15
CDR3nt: TGTGCCAGCAGCTTAGAGGGGGATCCACACTACGAGCAGTACTTC
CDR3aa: CASSLEGDPHYEQYF

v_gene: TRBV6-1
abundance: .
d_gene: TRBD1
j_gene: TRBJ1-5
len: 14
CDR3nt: TGTGCCAGCACCGGGACAGGCGCCGATCAGCCCCAGCATTTT
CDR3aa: CASTGTGADQPQHF

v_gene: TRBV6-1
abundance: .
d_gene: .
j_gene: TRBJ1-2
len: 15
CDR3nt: TGTGCCAGCAGTGAAGACCCCGAGAGCTACTATGGCTACACCTTC
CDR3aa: CASSEDPESYYGYTF

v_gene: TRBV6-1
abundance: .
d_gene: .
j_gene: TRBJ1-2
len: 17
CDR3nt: TGTGCCAGCAGTGGCCCCCGGCCGAACGCTCAGGGGTTTGGCTACACCTTC
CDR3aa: CASSGPRPNAQGFGYTF

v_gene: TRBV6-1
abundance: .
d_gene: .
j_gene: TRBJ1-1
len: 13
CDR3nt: TGTGCCAGCAGTGAATACGGGGGAACTGAAGCTTTCTTT
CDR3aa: CASSEYGGTEAFF

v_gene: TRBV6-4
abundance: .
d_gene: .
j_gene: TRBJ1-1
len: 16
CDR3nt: TGTGCCAGCAGTGAGAGTGCCGGGACATTGAACACTGAAGCTTTCTTT
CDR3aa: CASSESAGTLNTEAFF

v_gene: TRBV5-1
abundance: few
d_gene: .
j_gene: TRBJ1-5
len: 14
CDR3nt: TGCGCCAGCAGCTTGGAGGGATTCAATCAGCCCCAGCATTTT
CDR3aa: CASSLEGFNQPQHF

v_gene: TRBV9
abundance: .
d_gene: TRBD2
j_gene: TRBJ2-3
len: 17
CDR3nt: TGTGCCAGCAGCGGCGGGTCTGCGGGACTAGCATGGGATACGCAGTATTTT
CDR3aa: CASSGGSAGLAWDTQYF